This entry lists 14 T cell receptor beta chains sequenced from one sample in a study of blood T cell repertoires in COVID-19. TCRdb's copy holds only in-frame clones and misses some; the assay was immunoSEQ multiplex PCR. The sample gives 200,000 to 300,000 clones, about nine tenths of which show up once; under 2% is in the top ten. The sequenced material came from PBMCs or T cells enriched from blood (not recorded which). The receptors were sampled from a man between 35 and 55 years old who had recovered from COVID-19.

Only one count was recorded for this clone. V gene TRBV6-4 combines with J gene TRBJ1-2, with D possibly being TRBD1 (5 bases). This CDR3 spans 14 amino acids. Trimming took off 0 bases at V and 8 bases at J, with 13 bases between the two ends. Germline lookup yields CDR1 MRHNA and CDR2 SNTAGT. CDR3 in DNA: TGTGCCAGCAGTGACTCGCAGGGTGTGGGGGGCTACACCTTC. Amino acids: CASSDSQGVGGYTF.

The chain combines TRBV9 with TRBJ2-5, with TRBD1 identical over 8 bases. This CDR3 spans 15 amino acids. V was clipped by 4 bases and J by 5 bases; unmatched bases: 10. Germline V gives CDR1 SGDLS, CDR2 YYNGEE. The CDR3 DNA follows: TGTGCCAGCAGCTATCAGGGGGCGGGCGAGGAGACCCAGTACTTC. Its translation: CASSYQGAGEETQYF.

J is TRBJ2-5 and V is TRBV7-8, with 8 bases fitting TRBD1. After removal of 7 bases from V and 2 bases from J, the junction contained 6 bases not matched to a gene. The CDR3 has 14 residues. In germline, CDR1 is SGHVS, CDR2 FQNEAQ. The CDR3 protein is CASTSGDRQETQYF. The CDR3 DNA sequence: TGTGCCAGCACCTCAGGGGACAGGCAAGAGACCCAGTACTTC.

This clone occurred once. The rearrangement uses TRBV28 and TRBJ2-7; D call uncertain. This CDR3 is built from 11 residues. In germline, CDR1 is MDHEN, CDR2 SYDVKM. V was clipped by 5 bases and J by 4 bases, with 6 bases between them. CDR3 coding DNA: TGTGCCAGCAGTGTCGAGTACGAGCAGTACTTC. Translating it yields CASSVEYEQYF.

This clone was seen a few times. The J gene is TRBJ1-1, the V gene TRBV28, with D perhaps matching TRBD1 (6 bases). There are 11 residues in the CDR3. Germline lookup yields CDR1 MDHEN and CDR2 SYDVKM. The V gene lost 5 bases and the J gene lost 10 bases, with 11 bases spanning the gap. The CDR3 loop is CASSITGRAFF. CDR3 DNA sequence: TGTGCCAGCAGTATTACAGGGAGAGCTTTCTTT.

The chain is built from TRBV27 and TRBJ1-2; 8 bases are shared with TRBD1. Germline CDR1 and CDR2: MNHEY and SMNVEV (reference sequence). There are 12 residues in the CDR3. The trim removed 5 bases at V and 8 bases at J, leaving 4 bases unmatched. The CDR3 sequence is CASSTGGRGYTF. DNA for the CDR3: TGTGCCAGCAGTACAGGGGGTAGGGGCTACACCTTC.

This clone was picked up a small number of times. V usage is TRBV11-2 and J usage is TRBJ2-7; 7 bases are a match to TRBD2. The CDR3 loop spans 17 amino acids. Germline CDR1 is SGHAT and CDR2 is FQNNGV. With V trimmed by 3 bases and J by 7 bases, 18 bases remained unmatched. The CDR3 reads CASSFLASGHLWREQYF. The CDR3 region has the DNA TGTGCCAGCAGCTTTTTGGCTAGCGGCCACCTCTGGAGGGAGCAGTACTTC.

V and J are TRBV2 and TRBJ1-2, with D uncertain. The germline V gene has CDR1 SNHLY and CDR2 FYNNEI. CDR3 size: 12 residues. Trimming left V 5 bases short and J 7 bases short, with 11 bases between. CDR3 nucleotides: TGTGCCAGCAGTTACTCTGGAGGTGGCTACACCTTC. Protein sequence: CASSYSGGGYTF.

The chain joins TRBV7-2 to TRBJ1-4, with D maybe TRBD1 (6 bases). Germline lookup yields CDR1 SGHTA and CDR2 FQGNSA. The CDR3 extends over 15 amino acids. V lost 1 base and J lost 5, with 11 bases in between. The CDR3: CASSLVGAANEKLFF. DNA of the CDR3: TGTGCCAGCAGCTTAGTGGGGGCGGCAAATGAAAAACTGTTTTTT.

This clone came up a few times. V usage is TRBV15 and J usage is TRBJ2-2; D is possibly TRBD1 (6 bases). Germline V gene data show CDR1 as LNHNV and CDR2 as YYDKDF (reference sequence). This CDR3 is 16 amino acids long. V lost 0 bases to trimming and J lost 1 base, with 9 bases between them. CDR3 DNA: TGTGCCACCAGCAGAGAGCAGGGGAGGAACACCGGGGAGCTGTTTTTT. Protein: CATSREQGRNTGELFF.

This chain connects TRBV11-2 to TRBJ1-2; 11 nucleotides agree with TRBD1. CDR1 and CDR2 from the germline V gene are SGHAT and FQNNGV. V lost 5 bases, J lost 4 bases, and 6 bases stayed unmatched. The length of the CDR3 is 15 residues. The CDR3 loop is CASSPWTGGGYGYTF. The CDR3 DNA reads TGTGCCAGCAGCCCCTGGACAGGGGGCGGCTATGGCTACACCTTC.

About this clone itself: One end of the junction does not line up with germline, which may come from a read error. The chain recombines TRBV9 with TRBJ1-4; 8 bases agree with TRBD1. CDR1 is SGDLS, CDR2 YYNGEE, per germline. The CDR3 loop spans 15 amino acids. DNA of the CDR3: TGTGCCAGCAGCAGTGCCCGACAGGGGAATGGAAAACTGTTTTTT. Amino acid sequence: CASSSARQGNGKLFF.

J is TRBJ2-4 and V is TRBV27, with TRBD2 matching 7 bases. CDR3 size: 16 residues. The germline gives CDR1 MNHEY, CDR2 SMNVEV (reference sequence). The ends lost 6 bases at V and 0 bases at J; junction bases unmatched: 8. The CDR3 spells CASSLAGTLAKNIQYF. The CDR3 region has the DNA TGTGCCAGCAGCTTAGCGGGCACCCTAGCCAAAAACATTCAGTACTTC.

The chain has TRBV15 and TRBJ2-7; TRBD2 matches at 12 bases. Germline values: CDR1 LNHNV, CDR2 YYDKDF (reference sequence). The CDR3 has 14 amino acids. V was pared by 1 base and J by 11 bases, with 6 bases of the junction left unmatched. CDR3 loop: CATSRGLAGVSEYF. In nucleotides, the CDR3 is TGTGCCACCAGCAGAGGACTAGCGGGGGTCAGTGAGTACTTC.